Shown below are 30 T cell receptor beta chains from a single sample sequenced in a study of blood T cell repertoires in COVID-19. The data were produced by immunoSEQ multiplex PCR, yet TCRdb's version contains in-frame clones alone and is incomplete. Altogether approximately 77,000 clones are present, less than 85% being singletons, with the ten largest covering around 4.8%. Sequenced input: peripheral blood. These TCRs come from a woman in her seventies with acute or convalescent COVID-19.

The J gene is TRBJ1-1, the V gene TRBV18; D gene uncertain. V lost 0 bases, J lost 11 bases, and 22 bases lay in between. Per germline, CDR1 KGHSH and CDR2 LQKENI. The CDR3 runs to 16 residues. In DNA, the CDR3 is TGTGCCAGCTCACCACCGTCGGAGAGACGAAACTTTGGGGCTTTCTTT. It encodes CASSPPSERRNFGAFF. The full variable domain, completed using reference TRBV18 and TRBJ1-1, is NAGVMQNPRHLVRRRGQEARLRCSPMKGHSHVYWYRQLPEEGLKFMVYLQKENIIDESGMPKERFSAEFPKEGPSILRIQQVVRGDSAAYFCASSPPSERRNFGAFFGQGTRLTVV.

The chain couples TRBV5-1 to TRBJ2-1, with TRBD1 identical over 11 bases. Per the germline V gene, CDR1 is SGHRS and CDR2 is YFSETQ. V was clipped by 1 base and J by 6 bases; unmatched bases: 9. The CDR3 is 17 residues long. The CDR3 DNA is TGCGCCAGCAGCTTGTTGGTCGGGACAGGGGGAGGCAATGAGCAGTTCTTC. Protein: CASSLLVGTGGGNEQFF.

The chain uses TRBV3-1 (or the pseudogene TRBV3-2) and TRBJ2-2; 11 bases align to TRBD2. The V and J ends lost 4 bases and 3 bases, in that order; junction bases with no gene match: 10. Germline CDR1 reads LGHDT; CDR2 reads YNNKEL (reference sequence). This CDR3 is built from 18 residues. The CDR3 region is CASSPWGRTSGYTGELFF. In DNA form, the CDR3 reads TGTGCCAGCAGCCCCTGGGGGAGGACTAGCGGGTACACCGGGGAGCTGTTTTTT.

The chain has TRBV7-6 and TRBJ1-4; TRBD1 might be the D (6 bases). The CDR3 sequence is 15 residues long. V was clipped by 1 base and J by 8 bases, with 14 bases between them. Germline lookup yields CDR1 SGHVS and CDR2 FNYEAQ. The CDR3 here is CASSLEGRGWEKLFF. The CDR3 nucleotides read TGTGCCAGCAGCTTAGAGGGCAGGGGATGGGAAAAACTGTTTTTT.

This clone was seen only once. The rearrangement uses TRBV5-1 and TRBJ1-3; unclear D gene. The CDR3 totals 14 residues. Germline V gene sequence: CDR1 SGHRS, CDR2 YFSETQ. Trimming took 4 bases from V and 4 from J, leaving 12 bases between them. The CDR3, as DNA: TGCGCCAGCAGCGGTACGGGTGCAGGAAACACCATATATTTT. Amino acid sequence: CASSGTGAGNTIYF.

The chain has TRBV3-1 (or the pseudogene TRBV3-2) and TRBJ2-1; a possible D gene is TRBD2 (5 bases). V was cut by 1 base and J by 2 bases, with 15 bases left in between. From germline, CDR1 is LGHDT and CDR2 YNNKEL (reference sequence). CDR3 length: 17 amino acids. This CDR3 is CASSQVVIAGPYNEQFF. In DNA, the CDR3 is TGTGCCAGCAGCCAAGTTGTTATTGCGGGCCCCTACAATGAGCAGTTCTTC.

The DNA for the CDR3 is TGTGCCAGCAGCGGCCGACGGCCGGGGGACACTGAAGCTTTCTTT. Residues: CASSGRRPGDTEAFF. This sequence joins TRBV13 and TRBJ1-1, with TRBD1 as a possible D gene (5 bases). This CDR3 is 15 amino acids long. V was pared by 5 bases and J by 3 bases, with 16 bases between. Germline CDR1 and CDR2: PRHDT and FYEKMQ (reference sequence).

The V gene is TRBV19, the J gene TRBJ2-7; TRBD1 matches 10 bases. V lost 6 bases and J lost 7; bases outside the gene matches: 9. The CDR3 is 14 residues long. Looked up from germline, CDR1 is LNHDA and CDR2 is SQIVND (reference sequence). For the CDR3, the DNA is TGTGCCAGTAGCGAGACAGGGGGCAGGGGGGAGCAGTACTTC. This sequence encodes CASSETGGRGEQYF.

This clone was seen only a few times. The chain links TRBV7-9 to TRBJ1-2; 10 nucleotides agree with TRBD1. Trimming at V came to 6 bases and at J to 7 bases, leaving 11 bases not matched to a gene. The CDR3 has 15 amino acids. Germline V gene lookup returns CDR1 SEHNR and CDR2 FQNEAQ (reference sequence). CDR3 sequence reads: CASSSRGQGKSGYTF. CDR3 DNA: TGTGCCAGCAGTTCCAGGGGACAGGGGAAGTCTGGCTACACCTTC.

This chain joins TRBV21-1 and TRBJ2-7; TRBD1 is the table's D call, not checked against the DNA. TRBV21-1 is a known pseudogene. The CDR3 covers 14 residues. The CDR3 nucleotides read TGTGCCAGCAGCAAAACAGGGGATGGGGACGAGCAGTACTTC. Protein: CASSKTGDGDEQYF.

This clone appeared once. The chain recombines TRBV7-9 with TRBJ2-1; 8 positions match TRBD1. CDR1 is SEHNR, CDR2 FQNEAQ, per germline (reference sequence). J was trimmed by 4 bases and V by 6 bases; bases with no gene match: 8. This CDR3 has 15 amino acids. The CDR3 spells CASSLAGGRYNEQFF. CDR3 bases: TGTGCCAGCAGTCTGGCAGGGGGCCGGTACAATGAGCAGTTCTTC.

A few counts support this clone. CDR3 region: CATGRQGDSKNIQYF. The CDR3 nucleotides read TGTGCCACAGGGCGACAGGGGGATTCCAAAAACATTCAGTACTTC. The genes are TRBV7-9 and TRBJ2-4; 9 bases match TRBD1. J was trimmed by 2 bases and V by 10 bases; bases with no gene match: 9. CDR1 is SEHNR, CDR2 FQNEAQ, per germline (reference sequence). The CDR3 spans 15 residues.

This clone has only a few counts. V is TRBV4-3 and J is TRBJ2-7; 10 bases agree with TRBD2. J was trimmed by 2 bases and V by 0 bases; bases with no gene match: 7. The CDR3 runs 17 residues. CDR1 LGHNA and CDR2 YSLEER come from the germline V gene. The CDR3 nucleotides read TGCGCCAGCAGCCAAGAATGGGCTAGCGGGGGCACCTACGAGCAGTACTTC. As protein: CASSQEWASGGTYEQYF.

This chain uses TRBV27 with TRBJ1-2, with D maybe TRBD1 (6 bases). Germline V lookup: CDR1 MNHEY, CDR2 SMNVEV (reference sequence). V shed 8 bases and J shed 5 bases, with 12 bases lying between them. CDR3 size: 12 residues. CDR3 amino acids: CASGRGGYGYTF. The CDR3 DNA reads TGTGCCAGCGGACGAGGGGGATATGGCTACACCTTC.

The rearrangement uses TRBV6-5 and TRBJ2-5; D is perhaps TRBD1 (6 bases). CDR1 is MNHEY, CDR2 SVGAGI, per germline. This CDR3 region has 13 residues. V was cut by 4 bases and J by 5 bases, with 11 bases left in between. CDR3 sequence reads: CASSWTVRETQYF. CDR3 sequence (DNA): TGTGCCAGCAGTTGGACAGTTCGGGAGACCCAGTACTTC.

This clone was seen just once. Written as DNA, the CDR3 is TGTGCAAGTCGCTTAACTCGACAGGGGCATAGCAATCAGCCCCAGCATTTT. Its protein is CASRLTRQGHSNQPQHF. This chain joins TRBV12-2 and TRBJ1-5; the table names TRBD1, a call not compared with the DNA. TRBV12-2 is classified as a pseudogene. The CDR3 runs 17 residues.

The genes are TRBV7-9 and TRBJ1-6; D might be TRBD1 (6 bases). Trimming left V 2 bases short and J 2 bases short, with 13 bases between. The CDR3 has 17 amino acids. CDR1 is SEHNR, CDR2 FQNEAQ, per germline (reference sequence). The CDR3 DNA is TGTGCCAGCAGCTTAAGCGGGGGCGCGGCCTATAATTCACCCCTCCACTTT. It specifies CASSLSGGAAYNSPLHF.

The chain uses TRBV10-3 and TRBJ1-2, with D possibly being TRBD1 (6 bases). Germline CDR1 is ENHRY and CDR2 is SYGVKD. The CDR3 is made up of 17 amino acids. V shed 2 bases and J shed 4 bases, with 20 bases lying between them. In nucleotides, the CDR3 is TGTGCCATCAGTGAGCGAGATTTACAGGGATTTACCTATGGCTACACCTTC. It codes for CAISERDLQGFTYGYTF.

The V call is TRBV19, the J call TRBJ2-2; D is unclear. CDR1 LNHDA and CDR2 SQIVND come from the germline V gene (reference sequence). The CDR3 is 15 residues long. Trimming shortened V by 3 bases and J by 1 base, and 9 bases separated the two germline ends. The CDR3 is CASSIHSLNTGELFF. The CDR3 DNA follows: TGTGCCAGTAGTATTCACAGTTTGAACACCGGGGAGCTGTTTTTT.

V gene TRBV3-1 (or the pseudogene TRBV3-2) combines with J gene TRBJ2-3, with 7 bases fitting TRBD2. The V segment lost 3 bases and the J segment 2 bases; nucleotides outside the gene matches: 8. Germline loops: CDR1 LGHDT, CDR2 YNNKEL (reference sequence). The CDR3 is 16 residues long. The CDR3 DNA reads as TGTGCCAGCAGCCATCCCAGCGGGGACCCCACAGATACGCAGTATTTT. This encodes CASSHPSGDPTDTQYF.

The chain joins TRBV7-3 to TRBJ1-1, with 12 nucleotides matching TRBD1. V shed 5 bases, J shed 2 bases, and the junction held 6 bases outside the gene matches. CDR1 and CDR2 (germline): SGHTA, FQGTGA. The CDR3 sequence is 16 residues long. CDR3 coding DNA: TGTGCCAGCAGCCCGGGACAGGGGGCGACTAACACTGAAGCTTTCTTT. Translated: CASSPGQGATNTEAFF.

A word on this clone: One end of the junction does not line up with germline, which may come from a read error. The CDR3 DNA reads as TGTGCCAGCAGTCACTCGACAGGTCCCTACGAGCAGTACTTC. Its protein product is CASSHSTGPYEQYF. The genes are TRBV6-5 and TRBJ2-7; D is possibly TRBD1 (6 bases). Germline-derived CDR1 and CDR2 are MNHEY and SVGAGI. CDR3 length: 14 residues.

The rearrangement uses TRBV24-1 and TRBJ2-7; 7 positions match TRBD2. Germline V gene data show CDR1 as KGHDR and CDR2 as SFDVKD. The CDR3 contains 17 residues. Germline trimming cut 2 bases from V and 0 bases from J; bases unmatched to any gene: 9. The DNA for the CDR3 is TGTGCCACCAGTGATTCCCGGGCTCGCGGGGGCTCCTACGAGCAGTACTTC. It encodes CATSDSRARGGSYEQYF.

The chain recombines TRBV5-1 with TRBJ1-2; tentative D call: TRBD1 (5 bases). CDR1 and CDR2 from the germline V gene are SGHRS and YFSETQ. V lost 2 bases and J lost 5, with 10 bases in between. The CDR3 covers 13 residues. This CDR3 reads CASSFGADYGYTF. The CDR3 nucleotides are TGCGCCAGCAGCTTTGGGGCGGATTATGGCTACACCTTC.

This clone appeared a single time. This sequence joins TRBV14 and TRBJ1-3; unclear D gene. Germline V CDR1 and CDR2: SGHDN, FVKESK. Trimming pared 4 bases from V and 0 bases from J, leaving 10 bases between. The CDR3 sequence is 15 residues long. The CDR3 DNA sequence: TGTGCCAGCAGCCCCCAATCCATCTCTGGAAACACCATATATTTT. Its translation: CASSPQSISGNTIYF.

V gene TRBV4-2 combines with J gene TRBJ1-2; the D is unclear. The V gene lost 0 bases and the J gene lost 2 bases, with 19 bases spanning the gap. The CDR3 extends over 18 amino acids. CDR1 is LGHNA, CDR2 YNFKEQ, per germline. The chain's CDR3 is CASSQDSPSTLGNYGYTF. The DNA of the CDR3 is TGTGCCAGCAGCCAAGATTCACCTAGTACCCTTGGGAACTATGGCTACACCTTC.

The chain uses TRBV9 and TRBJ1-2, with D hard to call. The CDR3 has 17 amino acids. The V gene lost 3 bases and the J gene lost 4 bases, with 22 bases spanning the gap. Germline V gene data show CDR1 as SGDLS and CDR2 as YYNGEE. DNA for the CDR3: TGTGCCAGCAGCGACCCTAAAGGGCAGGAGGAGCTCTATGGCTACACCTTC. This encodes CASSDPKGQEELYGYTF.

The rearrangement uses TRBV7-3 and TRBJ2-2, with a tentative D call TRBD1 (5 bases). Trimming shortened V by 0 bases and J by 4 bases, and 9 bases separated the two germline ends. CDR1 is SGHTA and CDR2 is FQGTGA in the germline V gene. The length of the CDR3 is 15 residues. CDR3 amino acids: CASSLTWGGTGELFF. The CDR3 DNA is TGTGCCAGCAGCTTAACCTGGGGCGGCACCGGGGAGCTGTTTTTT. Based on the CDR3 plus reference TRBV7-3 and TRBJ2-2, the full variable domain is GAGVSQTPSNKVTEKGKYVELRCDPISGHTALYWYRQSLGQGPEFLIYFQGTGAADDSGLPNDRFFAVRPEGSVSTLKIQRTERGDSAVYLCASSLTWGGTGELFFGEGSRLTVL.

The chain combines TRBV7-2 with TRBJ2-5, with D perhaps TRBD2 (6 bases). In germline, CDR1 is SGHTA, CDR2 FQGNSA. Trimming cost V 5 bases and J 7 bases, with 20 bases left between them. The CDR3 contains 15 residues. The CDR3 is CASSPGLETYWTQYF. DNA of the CDR3: TGTGCCAGCAGCCCGGGACTCGAAACATATTGGACCCAGTACTTC.

In its sample, this clone was seen a few times. The chain joins TRBV7-6 to TRBJ1-1, with D uncertain. Per the germline V gene, CDR1 is SGHVS and CDR2 is FNYEAQ. The length of the CDR3 is 14 residues. The V end was cut by 1 base, the J end by 5 bases, with 11 bases between. CDR3: CASSLVAAGTEAFF. The CDR3 nucleotides are TGTGCCAGCAGCTTAGTAGCGGCTGGAACTGAAGCTTTCTTT. The full variable domain, in which reference TRBV7-6 and TRBJ1-1 provide the parts outside the CDR3, is GAGVSQSPRYKVTKRGQDVALRCDPISGHVSLYWYRQALGQGPEFLTYFNYEAQQDKSGLPNDRFSAERPEGSISTLTIQRTEQRDSAMYRCASSLVAAGTEAFFGQGTRLTVV.